This T cell receptor (beta chain) comes out of a study of blood T cells in healthy people across ages. Study-wide background: Using template switching, researchers captured about one barcoded beta molecule for each two T cells.

Study outcomes and limitations: Any conclusive comparison of naive versus antigen-experienced cells was prevented by using unsorted PBMCs. Diversity of TCR beta per million T cells declined in a roughly linear way with age.

On this clonotype: Its specificity is unknown. Germline and junction disagree at one end, which may indicate a read error.

A J-beta primer mix and a sample-barcoded 5' primer were used in a second PCR of roughly 6 to 11 cycles. Each of the cDNA molecules was tagged by a template-switch adaptor with 12 random nucleotides. From the 5' RACE reads, TCRdb called clonotypes with MiXCR, one entry per CDR3 protein. This sample carries 600,000 or so distinct CDR3 sequences, roughly 48% of them seen once, and the ten largest clones take around 23%. The CDR3 sequence is 15 residues long. Germline CDR1 DFQATT, CDR2 SNEGSKA (reference sequence). V is TRBV20-1 and J is TRBJ2-3, with TRBD2 identical over 7 bases. This TCR was recovered from an elderly man in good health. The sequenced material came from blood. For the CDR3, the DNA is TGCAGTACTAGAGATCAGAGCGGGGTGTTAAAGGCGCAGTATTTT. Residues: CSTRDQSGVLKAQYF.